Given below is one T cell receptor beta chain in context. The table came from immunoSEQ multiplex PCR; TCRdb's copy has only in-frame clones and leaves some out. The sample carries roughly 54,000 clones, around nine tenths recorded once. The sample is drawn from a study of blood T cell repertoires in COVID-19. Germline assignment: CDR1 LNHDA and CDR2 SQIVND (reference sequence). The CDR3 has 16 residues. The ends were cut back, 4 bases at V and 5 bases at J, with 20 bases in the middle. Sequencing was done on a sample of peripheral blood. The origin of this receptor is a man aged 50 or older with acute or convalescent COVID-19. The V and J genes are TRBV19 and TRBJ2-5; D may be TRBD1 (7 bases). The CDR3 sequence is CASSKPGQPSGETQYF. CDR3 coding DNA: TGTGCCAGTAGTAAACCGGGACAGCCGAGCGGGGAGACCCAGTACTTC.